This TCR beta chain was profiled in a study of T cell repertoires in cytomegalovirus infection. Study summary: Indications came from public TCR beta signatures; they pointed to CMV infection and to a matching HLA type. Study outcomes and limitations: Dominating the ex vivo response were TCR beta clonotypes that were CMV-specific and HLA-C-restricted. CMV carriers having the relevant HLA were flagged by cumulative public TCR beta family frequency.

CDR1 and CDR2 (germline): SEHNR, FQNEAQ (reference sequence). The CDR3 totals 15 residues. J gave up 8 bases and V 4 bases, and 10 bases lay outside the gene matches. Regarding this clonotype: Its target is unknown.

TCRdb itself ran the reads through MiXCR, one entry per CDR3 protein. The top ten clones hold approximately 19% of a sample with 250,000 to 300,000 distinct CDR3 sequences, approximately 22% of them seen once. The input for sequencing was cultured PBMCs, taken from culture after CMV antigen stimulation. The clonotype comes from a human donor in good health (CMV status not recorded). Some clones in this sample may be carry-over from other donors' samples. This chain joins TRBV7-9 and TRBJ2-1, with TRBD1 identical over 8 bases. This CDR3 is CASSSADRVGDEQFF. The CDR3 DNA follows: TGTGCCAGCAGCTCCGCGGACAGGGTGGGCGATGAGCAGTTCTTC.